These 6 T cell receptor beta chains originate from one sample sequenced in a study of blood T cell repertoires in COVID-19. Only in-frame clones appear in the TCRdb table, and some are missing; sequencing was by immunoSEQ multiplex PCR. The sample contains roughly 390,000 clones, around 85% of which appear only once. The sequenced material came from peripheral blood. Receptors were obtained from a woman under 30 with acute or convalescent COVID-19.

The chain combines TRBV24-1 with TRBJ1-2, with TRBD1 as a possible D gene (6 bases). Germline V gene data show CDR1 as KGHDR and CDR2 as SFDVKD. The CDR3 contains 14 residues. The ends were cut back, 3 bases at V and 5 bases at J, with 12 bases in the middle. Here the CDR3 DNA reads TGTGCCACCAGTGATCGGCAGGGGACATATGGCTACACCTTC. Protein sequence: CATSDRQGTYGYTF.

This CDR3 reads CASSEEVRTGGEQYF. CDR3 sequence (DNA): TGTGCCAGCAGTGAAGAAGTTAGGACAGGGGGCGAGCAGTACTTC. This chain joins TRBV2 and TRBJ2-7; TRBD1 aligns across 10 bases. Per the germline V gene, CDR1 is SNHLY and CDR2 is FYNNEI. J lost 6 bases, V lost 1 base, and 6 bases had no gene match. The CDR3 runs to 15 residues.

The chain is built from TRBV5-8 and TRBJ1-1, with D hard to call. Per the germline V gene, CDR1 is SGHTS and CDR2 is YDEGEE. The germline V and J ends were trimmed by 0 bases and 5 bases, with 8 bases remaining between them. CDR3 size: 13 residues. CDR3 DNA: TGTGCCAGCAGCTTGGCCGGCAGGACTGAAGCTTTCTTT. Its protein is CASSLAGRTEAFF.

V gene TRBV5-5 combines with J gene TRBJ1-2, with 8 bases that match TRBD1. Per the germline V gene, CDR1 is SGHKS and CDR2 is YYEKEE (reference sequence). The CDR3 has 15 amino acids. V shed 1 base and J 3 bases; nucleotides not matched to a gene: 5. The CDR3 loop is CASSLLGQGDYGYTF. DNA of the CDR3: TGTGCCAGCAGCTTGTTAGGACAGGGTGACTATGGCTACACCTTC.

The rearrangement links TRBV6-6 to TRBJ2-1; 10 nucleotides line up with TRBD2. V lost 2 bases, J lost 5 bases, and 6 bases stayed unmatched. CDR1 and CDR2 (germline): MNHNY, SVGAGI (reference sequence). The CDR3 length is 16 residues. CDR3 loop: CASSYGTSDLNNEQFF. In DNA, the CDR3 is TGTGCCAGCAGTTACGGGACTAGCGACCTTAACAATGAGCAGTTCTTC.

The chain carries TRBV6-2 or TRBV6-3 and TRBJ2-5; 11 bases fit TRBD2. The CDR3 consists of 21 residues. Trimming removed 5 bases from V and 2 bases from J; junction bases left unmatched: 22. CDR1 and CDR2 (germline): MNHEY, SVGEGT. The DNA of the CDR3 is TGTGCCAGCAGTCACATGTCCGGGACTAGCGGAGTCTGGCCCGTACAAGAGACCCAGTACTTC. Translating gives CASSHMSGTSGVWPVQETQYF.